This entry concerns a single TCR beta chain. The clone's antigen remains unknown. Base qualities are not at hand, and no much larger clone is one base apart. The library was prepared using 5' RACE. For sequencing, an Illumina HiSeq 2500 was employed. The second PCR ran for roughly 7 to 12 cycles and used a J-beta primer mix along with a sample-barcoded 5' primer. A unique molecular identifier was introduced onto each TCR beta cDNA molecule by a template-switch 5' adaptor carrying 12 random nucleotides. At least 2.5 million CDR3-containing paired-end reads were obtained from each sample. First-strand cDNA was synthesized from all RNA with the Mint cDNA synthesis kit, primed by a TRBC-specific oligonucleotide. Following uracil-DNA glycosylase treatment, a first 18-cycle PCR with universal primers M1SS and BC2_uni_R was performed on all cDNA. The paper's processing steps were these. For normalization, 1 million high-quality reads, each with a distinct molecular identifier, were randomly selected from each sample. Instead of being binned into consensus sequences, reads with shared molecular identifiers were discarded. MiTCR, set to a Q25 quality threshold and the strictest error-elimination algorithm, was used for CDR3 identification, clonotype clustering and error correction. Lower-bound total TCR beta diversity was estimated with a nonparametric unseen species model using Euler transformation. TCRdb redid the processing of the public reads, applying fastp at Q25 and MiXCR, and retained in-frame beta chains. One record per CDR3 amino acid sequence lists the most common genes and DNA. In this record, the V and J calls reflect TCRdb's handling and not the investigators' own analysis. The sample table records 1.5 million to 1.8 million distinct CDR3 sequences; roughly 43% of these occur just once. The ten largest clones represent about 3.8% of the sample.

Spanning cysteine to phenylalanine, the CDR3 consists of 14 amino acids. CDR3 DNA is the only sequence kept; it has 42 bases, read in frame from the first base. Deletion took 7 bases off V and 0 bases off J, with a span of 13 bases between the germline ends. The germline V gene provides CDR1 MNHEY and CDR2 SVGEGT. The data derive from a study of blood T cells in healthy people across ages (dated by TCRdb to the mid-2010s). With regard to the full study: In model experiments, roughly one uniquely barcoded TCR beta cDNA molecule per two T cells was captured by template switching. To track age-related changes in TCR beta repertoire diversity, the study relied on deep sequencing normalized with unique cDNA molecular identifiers. Donors were grouped into four age groups: young (average approximately 16 years), middle-aged (39), aged (62) and long-lived (around 82). To avoid experimental bias, donors of different ages were distributed randomly across sequencing lanes. The study analyzed two additional independent replicas of 1 million unique cDNA reads from the same blood draw for two donors, one aged 18 to 29 and one aged 80 or older. General findings and caveats noted by the study authors: Conclusive comparison of naive and antigen-experienced compartments was prevented by the profiling of bulk unsorted PBMCs. Compared with the aged group, the long-lived group had more naive CD4+ T cells, fewer expanded clones and increased TCR diversity, a pattern suggesting age selection. Observed TCR beta diversity correlated strongly with the percentage of naive T cells measured by flow cytometry. Donor CMV infection status was unknown, potentially confounding age-related changes in expanded clonotypes. As age increased, observed TCR beta diversity per million T cells dropped in a roughly linear way, and a significant reduction was already evident by age 40. Total diversity estimates from one million sequenced T cells were considered lower bounds and underestimates.

Donors were approximately 42 systemically healthy Caucasian individuals from Russia aged about 6 to 100 years. Each donor gave around 9 milliliters of peripheral blood, collected into EDTA-treated Vacutainer tubes. Ficoll-Paque density-gradient centrifugation was used to isolate PBMCs, with at least 6 million per sample. Total RNA was extracted from PBMCs with Trizol reagent, with at least 6 micrograms obtained per sample. Naive CD45RAhigh/CD27high T cell percentages were measured by flow cytometry on a PBMC aliquot from every donor. The clonotype originates from a woman younger than 35 in good health. The sequenced sample was blood. The sequence joins TRBV6-2 or TRBV6-3 to TRBJ2-7; perhaps TRBD2 is the D gene, with 5 bases matching. The CDR3 is CASKRAGNSYEQYF. The base sequence is TGTGCCAGCAAGCGCGCCGGGAACTCCTACGAGCAGTACTTC.